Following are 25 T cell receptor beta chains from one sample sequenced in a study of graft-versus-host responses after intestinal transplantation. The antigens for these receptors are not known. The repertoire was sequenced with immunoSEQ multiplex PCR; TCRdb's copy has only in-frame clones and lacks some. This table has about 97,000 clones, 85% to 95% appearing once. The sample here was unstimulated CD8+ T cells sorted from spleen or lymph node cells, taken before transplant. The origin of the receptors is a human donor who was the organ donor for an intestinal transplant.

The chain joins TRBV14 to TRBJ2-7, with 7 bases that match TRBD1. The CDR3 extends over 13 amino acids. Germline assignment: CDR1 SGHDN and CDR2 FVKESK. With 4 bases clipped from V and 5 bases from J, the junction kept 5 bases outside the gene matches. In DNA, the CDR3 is TGTGCCAGCAGCCCCACTACAGGGGACGAGCAGTACTTC. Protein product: CASSPTTGDEQYF.

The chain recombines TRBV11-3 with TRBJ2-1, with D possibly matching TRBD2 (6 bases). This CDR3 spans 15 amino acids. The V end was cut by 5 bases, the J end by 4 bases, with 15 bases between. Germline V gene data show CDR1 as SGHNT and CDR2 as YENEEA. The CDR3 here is CASSQPDYPYNEQFF. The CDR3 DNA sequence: TGTGCCAGCAGCCAACCGGACTACCCATACAATGAGCAGTTCTTC.

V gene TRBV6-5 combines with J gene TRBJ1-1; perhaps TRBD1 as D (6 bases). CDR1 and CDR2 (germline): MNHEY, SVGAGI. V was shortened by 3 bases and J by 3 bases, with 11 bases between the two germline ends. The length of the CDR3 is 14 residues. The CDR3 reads CASSYTGRDTEAFF. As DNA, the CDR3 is TGTGCCAGCAGTTATACAGGGAGAGACACTGAAGCTTTCTTT.

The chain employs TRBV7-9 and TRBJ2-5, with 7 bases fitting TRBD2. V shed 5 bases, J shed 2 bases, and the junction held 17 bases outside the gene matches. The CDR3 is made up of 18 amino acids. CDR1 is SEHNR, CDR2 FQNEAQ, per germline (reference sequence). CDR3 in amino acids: CASSLGEFSGGGQETQYF. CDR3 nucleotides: TGTGCCAGCAGCCTAGGGGAGTTTTCTGGCGGGGGTCAAGAGACCCAGTACTTC.

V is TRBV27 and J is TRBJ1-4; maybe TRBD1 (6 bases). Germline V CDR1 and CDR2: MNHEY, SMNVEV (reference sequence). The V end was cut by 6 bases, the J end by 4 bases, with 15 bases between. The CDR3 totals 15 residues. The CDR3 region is CASSSGTTLNEKLFF. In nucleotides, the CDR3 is TGTGCCAGCAGCTCCGGGACAACTCTTAATGAAAAACTGTTTTTT.

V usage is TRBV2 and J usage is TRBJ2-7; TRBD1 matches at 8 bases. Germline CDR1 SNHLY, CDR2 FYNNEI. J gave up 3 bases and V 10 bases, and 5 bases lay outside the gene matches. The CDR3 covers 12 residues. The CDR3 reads CATTTGGYEQYF. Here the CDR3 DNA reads TGTGCCACCACCACAGGGGGCTACGAGCAGTACTTC.

The CDR3 DNA is TGTGCCAGCAGCGCCCGACTAGCGGGGGGGGCCAAAAACATTCAGTACTTC. This codes for CASSARLAGGAKNIQYF. The rearrangement links TRBV7-8 to TRBJ2-4, with 14 bases identical to TRBD2. The germline gives CDR1 SGHVS, CDR2 FQNEAQ. The length of the CDR3 is 17 residues. Trimming took 5 bases from V and 1 from J; bases not matched to a gene: 4.

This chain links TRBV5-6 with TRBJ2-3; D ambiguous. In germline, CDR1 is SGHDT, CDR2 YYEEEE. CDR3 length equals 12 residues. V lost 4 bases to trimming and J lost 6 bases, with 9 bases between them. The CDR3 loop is CASSIIRDTQYF. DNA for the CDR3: TGTGCCAGCAGCATAATCAGGGATACGCAGTATTTT.

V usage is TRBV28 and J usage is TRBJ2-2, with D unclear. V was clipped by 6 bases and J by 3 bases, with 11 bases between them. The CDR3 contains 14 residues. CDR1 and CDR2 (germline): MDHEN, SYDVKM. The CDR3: CASSEDTDTGELFF. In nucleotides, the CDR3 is TGTGCCAGCAGCGAAGACACCGACACCGGGGAGCTGTTTTTT.

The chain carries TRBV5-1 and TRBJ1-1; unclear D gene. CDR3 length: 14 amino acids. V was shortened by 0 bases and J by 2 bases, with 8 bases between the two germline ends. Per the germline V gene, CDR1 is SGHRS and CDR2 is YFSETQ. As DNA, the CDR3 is TGCGCCAGCAGCTTGGGGGCAGCTAACACTGAAGCTTTCTTT. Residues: CASSLGAANTEAFF.

The CDR3 DNA is TGTGCCAGCAGCTCGTCTAATCGGGACTACCAGAATTACAATGAGCAGTTCTTC. Protein product: CASSSSNRDYQNYNEQFF. This chain links TRBV7-2 with TRBJ2-1, with 7 bases matching TRBD2. CDR1 and CDR2 (germline): SGHTA, FQGNSA. The ends lost 4 bases at V and 4 bases at J; junction bases unmatched: 16. This CDR3 has 18 amino acids.

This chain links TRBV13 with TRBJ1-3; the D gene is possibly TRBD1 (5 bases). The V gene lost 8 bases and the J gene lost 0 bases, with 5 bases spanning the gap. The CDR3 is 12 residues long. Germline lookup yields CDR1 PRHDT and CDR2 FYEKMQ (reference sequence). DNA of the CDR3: TGTGCCAGCGGGGCCTCTGGAAACACCATATATTTT. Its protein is CASGASGNTIYF. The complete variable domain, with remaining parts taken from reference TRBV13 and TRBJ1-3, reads AAGVIQSPRHLIKEKRETATLKCYPIPRHDTVYWYQQGPGQDPQFLISFYEKMQSDKGSIPDRFSAQQFSDYHSELNMSSLELGDSALYFCASGASGNTIYFGEGSWLTVV.

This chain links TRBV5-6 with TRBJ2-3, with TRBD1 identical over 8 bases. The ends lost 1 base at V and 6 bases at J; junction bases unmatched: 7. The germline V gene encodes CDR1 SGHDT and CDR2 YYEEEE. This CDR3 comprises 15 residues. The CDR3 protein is CASSLIDRGYDTQYF. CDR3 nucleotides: TGTGCCAGCAGCTTGATTGACAGGGGATACGATACGCAGTATTTT.

The CDR3 region has the DNA TGCGCCAGCAGCTCACGAGCCGGGGTGGGTACGCAGTATTTT. Translation: CASSSRAGVGTQYF. The chain employs TRBV5-1 and TRBJ2-3; the D gene is possibly TRBD2 (5 bases). This CDR3 has 14 amino acids. V was pared by 3 bases and J by 8 bases, with 16 bases between. Germline loops: CDR1 SGHRS, CDR2 YFSETQ.

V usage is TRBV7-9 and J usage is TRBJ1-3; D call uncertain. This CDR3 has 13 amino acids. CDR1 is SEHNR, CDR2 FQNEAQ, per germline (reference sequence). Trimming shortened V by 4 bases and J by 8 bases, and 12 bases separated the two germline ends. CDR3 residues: CASSSTFTDTIYF. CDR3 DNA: TGTGCCAGCAGCTCCACGTTTACGGACACCATATATTTT.

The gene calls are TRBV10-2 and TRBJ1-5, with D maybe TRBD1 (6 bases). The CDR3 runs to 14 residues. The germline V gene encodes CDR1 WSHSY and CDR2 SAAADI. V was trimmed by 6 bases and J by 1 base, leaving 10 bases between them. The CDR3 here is CASSDRMSNQPQHF. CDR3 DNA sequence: TGCGCCAGCAGCGACAGGATGAGCAATCAGCCCCAGCATTTT.

This CDR3 reads CASTEAVQETQYF. Written as DNA, the CDR3 is TGTGCCAGCACCGAGGCAGTCCAAGAGACCCAGTACTTC. The chain is built from TRBV28 and TRBJ2-5; D not resolved. The CDR3 contains 13 residues. Deletions cut 7 bases from V and 1 base from J, with 10 bases between. The V gene's germline CDR1 is MDHEN and CDR2 SYDVKM.

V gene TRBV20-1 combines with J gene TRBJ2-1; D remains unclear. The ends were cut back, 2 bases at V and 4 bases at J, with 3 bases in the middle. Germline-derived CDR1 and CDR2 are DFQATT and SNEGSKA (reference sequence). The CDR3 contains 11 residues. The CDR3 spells CSARQYNEQFF. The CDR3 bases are TGCAGTGCTAGACAGTACAATGAGCAGTTCTTC.

The CDR3 sequence is CASSLHSWGDNSPLHF. DNA for the CDR3: TGTGCCAGCAGCCTACATAGTTGGGGGGATAATTCACCCCTCCACTTT. The J gene is TRBJ1-6, the V gene TRBV11-2, with D possibly matching TRBD1 (5 bases). Germline CDR1 reads SGHAT; CDR2 reads FQNNGV. Trimming took off 5 bases at V and 5 bases at J, with 16 bases between the two ends. The CDR3 consists of 16 residues.

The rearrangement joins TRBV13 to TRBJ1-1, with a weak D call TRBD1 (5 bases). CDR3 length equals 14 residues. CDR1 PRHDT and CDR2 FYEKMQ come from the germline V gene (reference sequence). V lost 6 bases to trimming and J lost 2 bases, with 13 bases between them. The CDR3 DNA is TGTGCCAGCAGTTTTTCAGGGTCTAACACTGAAGCTTTCTTT. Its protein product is CASSFSGSNTEAFF.

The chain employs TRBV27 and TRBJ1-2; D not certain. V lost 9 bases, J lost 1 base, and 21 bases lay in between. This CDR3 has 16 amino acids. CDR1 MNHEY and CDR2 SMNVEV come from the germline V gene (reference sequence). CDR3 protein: CARERNREQFNYGYTF. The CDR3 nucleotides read TGTGCCAGGGAAAGGAACCGCGAACAGTTTAACTATGGCTACACCTTC.

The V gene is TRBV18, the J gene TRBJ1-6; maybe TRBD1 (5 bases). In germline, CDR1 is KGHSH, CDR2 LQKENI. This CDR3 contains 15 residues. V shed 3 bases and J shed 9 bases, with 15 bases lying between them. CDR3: CASSPLRRVGSPLHF. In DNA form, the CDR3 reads TGTGCCAGCTCACCGCTGCGCAGGGTTGGTTCACCCCTCCACTTT.

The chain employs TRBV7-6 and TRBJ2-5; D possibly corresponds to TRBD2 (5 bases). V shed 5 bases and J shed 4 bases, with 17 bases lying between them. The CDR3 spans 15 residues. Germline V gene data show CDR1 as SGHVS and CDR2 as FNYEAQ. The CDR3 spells CASSPPARVGETQYF. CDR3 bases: TGTGCCAGCAGCCCCCCCGCGAGGGTTGGAGAGACCCAGTACTTC. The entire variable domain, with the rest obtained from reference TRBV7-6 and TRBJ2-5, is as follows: GAGVSQSPRYKVTKRGQDVALRCDPISGHVSLYWYRQALGQGPEFLTYFNYEAQQDKSGLPNDRFSAERPEGSISTLTIQRTEQRDSAMYRCASSPPARVGETQYFGPGTRLLVL.

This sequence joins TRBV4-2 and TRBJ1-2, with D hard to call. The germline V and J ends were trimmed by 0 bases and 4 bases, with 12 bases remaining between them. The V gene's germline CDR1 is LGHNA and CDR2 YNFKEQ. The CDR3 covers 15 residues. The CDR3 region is CASSQDPMTGYGYTF. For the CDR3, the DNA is TGTGCCAGCAGCCAAGATCCGATGACTGGCTATGGCTACACCTTC.

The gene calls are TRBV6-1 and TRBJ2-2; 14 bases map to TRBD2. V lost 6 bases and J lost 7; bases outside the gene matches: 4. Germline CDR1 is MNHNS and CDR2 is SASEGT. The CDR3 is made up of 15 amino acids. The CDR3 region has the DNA TGTGCCAGCAGGGGACTAGCGGGAGAGTTCGGGGAGCTGTTTTTT. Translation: CASRGLAGEFGELFF.